Described below is a single T cell receptor (beta chain) sequence and its context. CDR1 is LNHNV, CDR2 YYDKDF, per germline (reference sequence). The CDR3 runs 16 residues. J lost 5 bases, V lost 2 bases, and 11 bases had no gene match. The TCR beta repertoire was assessed by survey-level immunoSEQ sequencing. Measured with immunoSEQ multiplex PCR; TCRdb has only the in-frame clones, and not every one. Of about 68,000 clones listed, roughly 95% are singletons. This sequence joins TRBV15 and TRBJ1-1; 7 nucleotides line up with TRBD1. Sequenced sample: PBMCs. This clonotype was obtained from a man between 35 and 55 years old with rheumatoid arthritis. Here the CDR3 DNA reads TGTGCCACCAGCAGACCGTCCAAGACAGGGAGAACTGAAGCTTTCTTT. Translation: CATSRPSKTGRTEAFF.